This TCR beta chain came from a study of cytotoxic CD8 clonotypes in ibrutinib-treated CLL. For the study at large: Following treatment for a median approximately 12 months, range 6 to 36, response samples were then taken.

This clone was seen only once. Its antigen is unidentified. PBMCs that had been cryopreserved were the source of 1.5 to 2.5 micrograms of genomic DNA for TCR beta libraries. Points from the study as a whole: Patients with sustained remission and those progressing were sampled at differing times. Clonality showed a rise at ibrutinib response that reversed toward baseline at progression.

TCRdb's table, derived via immunoSEQ multiplex PCR, lists solely in-frame clones and lacks some. This table holds some 140,000 clones, 80% to 95% found once. Material: PBMCs, obtained after 12 months of ibrutinib treatment. This receptor was obtained from a human donor with chronic lymphocytic leukemia.

DNA of the CDR3: TGTGCCAGCAGTTACTCGTTAGGACTAGAGCAGTTCTTC. Amino acids: CASSYSLGLEQFF. The rearrangement joins TRBV6-5 to TRBJ2-1, with D perhaps matching TRBD2 (6 bases). CDR1 is MNHEY and CDR2 is SVGAGI in the germline V gene. The V end lost 0 bases, the J end lost 10 bases, and 10 bases lay between the germline ends. The CDR3 is made up of 13 amino acids.